A single sample gave rise to the 16 T cell receptor beta chains below, sequenced in a study of T-cell reconstitution after alpha-beta-depleted transplantation in children (dated by TCRdb to 2016 to 2018). The treatment or condition label on this specimen signifies: allogeneic hematopoietic cell transplantation with graft depleted of TCRalphabeta T cells and CD19 B cells. The library relied on PCR. Instrument on record: Illumina HiSeq 2500. TCR library preparation used molecular barcoding, with unique molecular identifiers applied to normalize quantification of the TCRbeta repertoire. In-frame beta chains were kept once TCRdb had trimmed the public reads at Q25 with fastp and called clones with MiXCR. Identical CDR3 protein sequences are pooled into one entry, listed with their most common genes and DNA. This sample has over 200,000 distinct CDR3 sequences in its table, and over 15% of those were observed once. 40% to 50% of the sample is in the top ten clones.

The specimen was PBMCs, mostly from graft donor cells, collected 360 days after TCRalphabeta/CD19-depleted stem cell transplant. Source of these receptors: a male patient between 2 and 15 years old who had a stem cell transplant for acute lymphoblastic leukemia, so the T cells may come from the graft donor.

The chain carries TRBV5-1 and TRBJ2-3; TRBD2 agrees at 8 bases. CDR3 size: 16 residues. The junction had 5 bases not matched to a gene; V was cut back by 0 bases and J by 2 bases. From germline, CDR1 is SGHRS and CDR2 YFSETQ. The CDR3 protein is CASSLDGTSPTDTQYF. The CDR3 DNA follows: TGCGCCAGCAGCTTGGACGGGACTAGTCCCACAGATACGCAGTATTTT.

This chain joins TRBV7-2 and TRBJ1-1, with 8 nucleotides matching TRBD1. CDR3 length equals 17 residues. The trim removed 2 bases at V and 7 bases at J, leaving 15 bases unmatched. Per the germline V gene, CDR1 is SGHTA and CDR2 is FQGNSA. CDR3 sequence reads: CASSLRAGGAFGLEAFF. CDR3 nucleotides: TGTGCCAGCAGCTTAAGGGCAGGGGGCGCATTCGGTCTTGAAGCTTTCTTT.

The chain has TRBV5-1 and TRBJ2-1; 9 nucleotides agree with TRBD1. Germline V gives CDR1 SGHRS, CDR2 YFSETQ. This CDR3 region has 16 residues. Germline trimming cut 0 bases from V and 9 bases from J; bases unmatched to any gene: 10. The CDR3 sequence is CASSLAGTGKGSEQFF. In nucleotides, the CDR3 is TGCGCCAGCAGCTTGGCCGGGACAGGGAAGGGTAGTGAGCAGTTCTTC. Full variable domain (missing parts from reference TRBV5-1 and TRBJ2-1): KAGVTQTPRYLIKTRGQQVTLSCSPISGHRSVSWYQQTPGQGLQFLFEYFSETQRNKGNFPGRFSGRQFSNSRSEMNVSTLELGDSALYLCASSLAGTGKGSEQFFGPGTRLTVL.

Only a few counts were recorded for this clonotype. The genes are TRBV12-3 or TRBV12-4 and TRBJ2-5; D remains ambiguous. CDR3 length: 14 amino acids. The V end lost 3 bases, the J end lost 1 base, and 9 bases lay between the germline ends. DNA for the CDR3: TGTGCCAGCAGTTTCGCGACGGTCCAAGAGACCCAGTACTTC. As protein: CASSFATVQETQYF.

This clonotype was counted only a few times. The V and J genes are TRBV6-1 and TRBJ2-7; 8 bases agree with TRBD1. Looked up from germline, CDR1 is MNHNS and CDR2 is SASEGT. The CDR3 length is 15 residues. V lost 6 bases and J lost 4; bases outside the gene matches: 11. The CDR3 here is CASRMAGTGRYEQYF. CDR3 sequence (DNA): TGTGCCAGCAGGATGGCCGGGACAGGTCGGTACGAGCAGTACTTC.

The chain employs TRBV3-1 and TRBJ2-7, with D perhaps matching TRBD1 or TRBD2 (6 bases each). CDR3 length equals 14 residues. V lost 5 bases and J lost 3, with 14 bases in between. Germline-derived CDR1 and CDR2 are LGHDT and YNNKEL (reference sequence). The CDR3 is CASSVLGGYYEQYF. CDR3 in DNA: TGTGCCAGCAGCGTTTTGGGGGGCTACTACGAGCAGTACTTC.

This clonotype was seen repeatedly, ten times or more. The chain links TRBV5-1 to TRBJ2-4; D remains unclear. Germline values: CDR1 SGHRS, CDR2 YFSETQ. The CDR3 has 15 residues. V dropped 0 bases and J dropped 0 bases, with 7 bases sitting between them. This CDR3 reads CASSLAPGAKNIQYF. CDR3 nucleotide sequence: TGCGCCAGCAGCTTGGCCCCGGGAGCCAAAAACATTCAGTACTTC.

A word on this clonotype: This may come from a read error, since a much larger clone is one base off. The V and J genes are TRBV7-9 and TRBJ2-1; D is tentatively TRBD1 or TRBD2 (5 bases each). Trimming took 5 bases from V and 6 from J, leaving 20 bases between them. CDR1 is SEHNR and CDR2 is FQNEAQ in the germline V gene (reference sequence). The CDR3 sequence is 16 residues long. This CDR3 reads CASSPRPGIGVNEQFF. The CDR3 DNA reads as TGTGCCAGCAGCCCCCGTCCCGGGATAGGGGTCAATGAGCAGTTCTTC.

This clonotype was seen ten or more times. The V gene is TRBV4-3, the J gene TRBJ2-4; unclear D gene. CDR1 and CDR2 (germline): LGHNA, YSLEER. The CDR3 extends over 14 amino acids. Trimming shortened V by 3 bases and J by 1 base, and 7 bases separated the two germline ends. The CDR3 DNA reads TGCGCCAGCAGCCACAGTTGGGCCAAAAACATTCAGTACTTC. Amino acids: CASSHSWAKNIQYF.

This chain connects TRBV28 to TRBJ2-7; D not resolved. The germline V and J ends were trimmed by 6 bases and 6 bases, with 12 bases remaining between them. The CDR3 is 12 amino acids. The V gene's germline CDR1 is MDHEN and CDR2 SYDVKM. For the CDR3, the DNA is TGTGCCAGCAGCCCGGTCTTCGGCGAGCAGTACTTC. Its protein product is CASSPVFGEQYF.

The genes are TRBV11-2 and TRBJ2-7, with D hard to call. The CDR3 extends over 11 amino acids. Germline V CDR1 and CDR2: SGHAT, FQNNGV. Trimming shortened V by 1 base and J by 6 bases, and 4 bases separated the two germline ends. The CDR3 here is CASSLGREQYF. For the CDR3, the DNA is TGTGCCAGCAGCTTAGGGCGCGAGCAGTACTTC.

The V call is TRBV20-1, the J call TRBJ2-3, with TRBD2 matching over 7 bases. The CDR3 extends over 16 amino acids. Per the germline V gene, CDR1 is DFQATT and CDR2 is SNEGSKA (reference sequence). V lost 3 bases, J lost 1 base, and 10 bases stayed unmatched. DNA of the CDR3: TGCAGTGCTAGGCTCTGGGGGGGGTCCGGCACAGATACGCAGTATTTT. Translation gives CSARLWGGSGTDTQYF.

This clonotype turned up a few times. This chain connects TRBV12-3 or TRBV12-4 to TRBJ1-1; TRBD1 matches at 9 bases. The CDR3 totals 14 residues. Trimming removed 2 bases from V and 6 bases from J; junction bases left unmatched: 4. The chain's CDR3 is CASSLWTGVAEAFF. In nucleotides, the CDR3 is TGTGCCAGCAGTTTATGGACAGGGGTGGCTGAAGCTTTCTTT.

J is TRBJ1-1 and V is TRBV7-9, with 7 bases matching TRBD1. The CDR3 consists of 17 residues. Germline CDR1 and CDR2: SEHNR and FQNEAQ (reference sequence). With 2 bases clipped from V and 1 base from J, the junction kept 10 bases outside the gene matches. The chain's CDR3 is CASSLLLGRGRNTEAFF. Here the CDR3 DNA reads TGTGCCAGCAGCTTACTTTTGGGCAGGGGGAGGAACACTGAAGCTTTCTTT. The full variable domain, in which reference TRBV7-9 and TRBJ1-1 provide the parts outside the CDR3, is DTGVSQNPRHKITKRGQNVTFRCDPISEHNRLYWYRQTLGQGPEFLTYFQNEAQLEKSRLLSDRFSAERPKGSFSTLEIQRTEQGDSAMYLCASSLLLGRGRNTEAFFGQGTRLTVV.

The genes are TRBV10-3 and TRBJ2-1; a weak D match, TRBD2 (7 bases). Germline-derived CDR1 and CDR2 are ENHRY and SYGVKD. The V and J ends lost 6 bases and 5 bases respectively, with 14 bases between them. The CDR3 contains 14 residues. This chain's CDR3 is CAIRGGRENNEQFF. The DNA of the CDR3 is TGTGCCATCAGGGGGGGGCGGGAGAACAATGAGCAGTTCTTC.

This clonotype was detected only a few times. The V call is TRBV14, the J call TRBJ2-1, with D tentatively TRBD2 (5 bases). The germline V and J ends were trimmed by 4 bases and 5 bases, with 6 bases remaining between them. The CDR3 length is 12 residues. Germline V gives CDR1 SGHDN, CDR2 FVKESK. CDR3 in DNA: TGTGCCAGCAGCCTACTAGACAATGAGCAGTTCTTC. Residues: CASSLLDNEQFF.